This T cell receptor beta chain is from a study of early T cells in non-severe SARS-CoV-2 infection. Across the whole study: The sequenced material was bulk RNA from unsorted whole blood, and its chains were unpaired.

Attachment of unique molecular identifiers was made to individual cDNA molecules. TCRdb called the 5' RACE reads again in MiXCR, with one record for every CDR3 protein. The sample yields 80,000 or so distinct CDR3 sequences, around an eighth seen once. This clonotype came up a few times. The CDR3 is 16 residues long. Germline lookup yields CDR1 SQVTM and CDR2 ANQGSEA. V dropped 0 bases and J dropped 2 bases, with 16 bases sitting between them. The V call is TRBV29-1, the J call TRBJ2-5; D is perhaps TRBD2 (6 bases). What was sequenced was whole blood. The sequence came from an adult who was a healthcare worker with PCR-confirmed SARS-CoV-2 infection or an uninfected control (not recorded which). In DNA, the CDR3 is TGCAGCGTTGAAGATCCACGGGGACTCCCGCAAGAGACCCAGTACTTC. Its translation is CSVEDPRGLPQETQYF.